This entry lists 21 T cell receptor beta chains sequenced from one sample in a study of blood T cell repertoires in COVID-19. Method: immunoSEQ multiplex PCR; TCRdb's copy keeps in-frame clones and lacks some. There are about 350,000 clones in the sample; 86% occur only once, and about 7.6% lies in the top ten. Sample: peripheral blood. All receptors derive from an older woman with COVID-19, enrolled during active disease.

This clone was counted only a few times. Other DNA sequences in this specimen translate into the identical CDR3. The rearrangement uses TRBV5-1 and TRBJ1-2; D is unclear. Looked up from germline, CDR1 is SGHRS and CDR2 is YFSETQ. Trimming pared 0 bases from V and 2 bases from J, leaving 8 bases between. This CDR3 is built from 14 residues. In nucleotides, the CDR3 is TGCGCCAGCAGCTTGGAGTCAGTGAACTATGGCTACACCTTC. Protein: CASSLESVNYGYTF.

V and J are TRBV30 and TRBJ2-7; D tentatively reads TRBD1 or TRBD2 (5 bases each). V was shortened by 7 bases and J by 2 bases, with 9 bases between the two germline ends. Germline V lookup: CDR1 GTSNPN, CDR2 SVGIG (reference sequence). This CDR3 spans 11 amino acids. The CDR3 DNA sequence: TGTGCCTTGGGACCTGCCTACGAGCAGTACTTC. Protein sequence: CALGPAYEQYF.

The V call is TRBV3-1 (or the pseudogene TRBV3-2), the J call TRBJ2-5; 7 bases align to TRBD2. Germline assignment: CDR1 LGHDT and CDR2 YNNKEL (reference sequence). After removal of 3 bases from V and 4 bases from J, the junction contained 11 bases not matched to a gene. The CDR3 is 16 residues long. This chain's CDR3 is CASSHPGDPGGETQYF. Here the CDR3 DNA reads TGTGCCAGCAGCCATCCCGGGGACCCGGGGGGAGAGACCCAGTACTTC.

This chain connects TRBV5-6 to TRBJ1-1; D is unresolved. Germline CDR1 reads SGHDT; CDR2 reads YYEEEE. V was trimmed by 4 bases and J by 1 base, leaving 5 bases between them. The CDR3 runs to 12 residues. DNA of the CDR3: TGTGCCAGCAGCCTTTCGAACACTGAAGCTTTCTTT. It yields the protein CASSLSNTEAFF.

V gene TRBV10-3 combines with J gene TRBJ1-3, with TRBD1 as a possible D gene (6 bases). This CDR3 is built from 14 residues. The V gene's germline CDR1 is ENHRY and CDR2 SYGVKD. V was cut by 7 bases and J by 2 bases, with 12 bases left in between. The CDR3 sequence: CAINPGTTGNTIYF. The CDR3 coding sequence is TGTGCCATCAATCCCGGGACAACTGGAAACACCATATATTTT.

The chain links TRBV4-1 to TRBJ1-1, with 8 positions matching TRBD1. Germline V gives CDR1 MGHRA, CDR2 YSYEKL. J gave up 2 bases and V 1 base, and 9 bases lay outside the gene matches. This CDR3 has 17 amino acids. The CDR3 reads CASSQGPFGQGNTEAFF. The CDR3 DNA follows: TGCGCCAGCAGCCAAGGACCCTTCGGACAGGGCAACACTGAAGCTTTCTTT.

This clone appeared a single time. V is TRBV7-9 and J is TRBJ1-2, with TRBD1 identical over 7 bases. V lost 5 bases to trimming and J lost 8 bases; unmatched junction nucleotides: 11. The CDR3 runs to 14 residues. The germline V gene encodes CDR1 SEHNR and CDR2 FQNEAQ (reference sequence). The CDR3 DNA follows: TGTGCCAGCAGCCCGCTCGTAGACAGGGACGGCTACACCTTC. It yields the protein CASSPLVDRDGYTF.

This chain joins TRBV7-2 and TRBJ2-7, with D uncertain. The CDR3 consists of 14 residues. The V gene's germline CDR1 is SGHTA and CDR2 FQGNSA. V lost 4 bases to trimming and J lost 6 bases, with 16 bases between them. The CDR3 loop reads CASSSSEVAGEQYF. The CDR3 DNA reads as TGTGCCAGCAGCTCTTCAGAGGTGGCCGGCGAGCAGTACTTC.

The V gene is TRBV7-7, the J gene TRBJ1-1; unclear D gene. The germline V gene has CDR1 SSHAT and CDR2 FNYEAQ (reference sequence). This CDR3 contains 16 residues. V lost 1 base and J 5 bases, leaving 17 bases between the germline ends. The CDR3, as DNA: TGTGCCAGCAGCTTAGATGCGGGGTCTATTGGGACTGAAGCTTTCTTT. It codes for CASSLDAGSIGTEAFF.

The J gene is TRBJ1-3, the V gene TRBV24-1, with a weak D call TRBD1 (6 bases). Germline lookup yields CDR1 KGHDR and CDR2 SFDVKD. The CDR3 contains 18 residues. Trimming stripped 5 bases from V and 2 bases from J, with 21 bases between. CDR3 sequence: CATSAKGGGVATGNTIYF. The CDR3 DNA sequence: TGTGCCACCAGTGCCAAGGGAGGGGGGGTTGCGACTGGAAACACCATATATTTT.

The rearrangement links TRBV5-1 to TRBJ1-2, with a possible D match to TRBD1 (5 bases). The CDR3 covers 14 residues. The V end lost 4 bases, the J end lost 2 bases, and 12 bases lay between the germline ends. Germline CDR1 and CDR2: SGHRS and YFSETQ. CDR3 sequence: CASSPTDWNYGYTF. The CDR3 DNA reads TGCGCCAGCAGCCCGACAGACTGGAACTATGGCTACACCTTC.

The chain is built from TRBV18 and TRBJ1-1; D is uncertain. V was cut by 6 bases and J by 1 base, with 15 bases left in between. CDR1 and CDR2 from the germline V gene are KGHSH and LQKENI. CDR3 size: 15 residues. The CDR3, as DNA: TGTGCCAGCTCGAAAACGAGCGAGCCGAACACTGAAGCTTTCTTT. The encoded protein is CASSKTSEPNTEAFF.

The chain uses TRBV18 and TRBJ2-3, with a possible D match to TRBD1 (6 bases). The CDR3 has 15 amino acids. Germline V gene lookup returns CDR1 KGHSH and CDR2 LQKENI. Trimming took off 7 bases at V and 0 bases at J, with 14 bases between the two ends. CDR3 bases: TGTGCCAGCTTCGGACAGACCTTAAGCACAGATACGCAGTATTTT. Protein product: CASFGQTLSTDTQYF.

This sequence joins TRBV7-9 and TRBJ2-1; D remains ambiguous. The CDR3 sequence is 13 residues long. The V gene's germline CDR1 is SEHNR and CDR2 FQNEAQ (reference sequence). Trimming pared 5 bases from V and 2 bases from J, leaving 7 bases between. CDR3 loop: CASSARAYNEQFF. DNA of the CDR3: TGTGCCAGCAGCGCAAGAGCCTACAATGAGCAGTTCTTC.

This clone has just a few counts. The genes are TRBV29-1 and TRBJ2-7, with 9 bases aligning to TRBD1. CDR1 is SQVTM, CDR2 ANQGSEA, per germline. CDR3 length: 14 amino acids. V was clipped by 5 bases and J by 1 base; unmatched bases: 6. The DNA for the CDR3 is TGCAGCGTTCACGGGACAGGGAATTCCTACGAGCAGTACTTC. This sequence encodes CSVHGTGNSYEQYF.

V usage is TRBV5-6 and J usage is TRBJ2-7, with 9 bases identical to TRBD1. Germline CDR1 reads SGHDT; CDR2 reads YYEEEE. With V trimmed by 4 bases and J by 2 bases, 7 bases remained unmatched. This CDR3 spans 15 amino acids. CDR3 region: CASSPAGTGPYEQYF. In nucleotides, the CDR3 is TGTGCCAGCAGCCCGGCTGGGACAGGGCCCTACGAGCAGTACTTC.

V and J are TRBV11-2 and TRBJ1-4; no reliable D call. V lost 5 bases and J 4 bases, leaving 11 bases between the germline ends. This CDR3 has 14 amino acids. Per the germline V gene, CDR1 is SGHAT and CDR2 is FQNNGV. The CDR3 reads CASSPGLFNEKLFF. CDR3 DNA sequence: TGTGCCAGCAGCCCCGGGTTGTTTAATGAAAAACTGTTTTTT.

The chain joins TRBV30 to TRBJ1-4, with D hard to call. V lost 4 bases and J 8 bases, leaving 8 bases between the germline ends. The CDR3 covers 11 residues. Germline V gene sequence: CDR1 GTSNPN, CDR2 SVGIG (reference sequence). The CDR3: CAWTSVEKLFF. The CDR3 coding sequence is TGTGCCTGGACCTCTGTGGAAAAACTGTTTTTT.

V and J are TRBV5-4 and TRBJ2-2; perhaps TRBD2 as D (6 bases). This CDR3 is built from 16 residues. CDR1 is SGHNT, CDR2 YYREEE, per germline (reference sequence). Trimming took 2 bases from V and 5 from J, leaving 16 bases between them. The CDR3, as DNA: TGTGCCAGCAGCTTTCGCCAGGGACGGGGGACCGGGGAGCTGTTTTTT. Protein sequence: CASSFRQGRGTGELFF.

The chain uses TRBV2 and TRBJ2-1; 13 bases line up with TRBD2. Germline lookup yields CDR1 SNHLY and CDR2 FYNNEI. The CDR3 is 14 residues long. Trimming took 4 bases from V and 10 from J; bases not matched to a gene: 4. The CDR3, as DNA: TGTGCCAGCAGTGTAACTAGCGGGGGGGCCGAGCAGTTCTTC. It yields the protein CASSVTSGGAEQFF.

V is TRBV20-1 and J is TRBJ2-7, with 7 nucleotides matching TRBD2. Germline V gene data show CDR1 as DFQATT and CDR2 as SNEGSKA (reference sequence). V shed 3 bases, J shed 2 bases, and the junction held 10 bases outside the gene matches. CDR3 size: 15 residues. CDR3 nucleotide sequence: TGCAGTGCTAGTGGTGACCAGCGGGGAACCTACGAGCAGTACTTC. The encoded protein is CSASGDQRGTYEQYF.